The present TCR beta chain was sequenced within a study of blood T cell repertoires in COVID-19. As for the study in general: Nucleic acid was either cDNA or gDNA, and it came from T cells, B-cell-depleted T cells, or PBMCs.

V lost 0 bases and J 3 bases, leaving 12 bases between the germline ends. The germline V gene has CDR1 MNHNY and CDR2 SVGAGI (reference sequence). CDR3 length: 16 residues. The table came from immunoSEQ multiplex PCR; TCRdb's copy has only in-frame clones and leaves some out. The sample contains about 310,000 clones, about nine tenths of which appear only once. The origin of this receptor is a man in his sixties who had recovered from COVID-19. The sample comprised PBMCs or T cells enriched from blood (not recorded which). The V and J genes are TRBV6-6 and TRBJ1-5; TRBD1 might be the D (5 bases). The CDR3 region has the DNA TGTGCCAGCAGTTACTCGTTACAGGTAATCAATCAGCCCCAGCATTTT. As protein: CASSYSLQVINQPQHF.